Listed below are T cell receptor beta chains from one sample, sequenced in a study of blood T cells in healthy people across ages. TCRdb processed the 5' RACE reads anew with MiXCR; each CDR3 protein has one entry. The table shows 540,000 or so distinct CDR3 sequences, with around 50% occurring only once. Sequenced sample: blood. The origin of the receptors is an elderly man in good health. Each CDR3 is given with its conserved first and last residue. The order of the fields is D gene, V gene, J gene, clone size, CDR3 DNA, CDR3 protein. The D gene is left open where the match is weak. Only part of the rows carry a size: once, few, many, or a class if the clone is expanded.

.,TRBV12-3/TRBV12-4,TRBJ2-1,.,TGTGCCAGCAGTCCCCGGGTCGGGTGGGGCTCCTACAATGAGCAGTTCTTC,CASSPRVGWGSYNEQFF
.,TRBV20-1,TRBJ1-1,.,TGCAGTGCTAGCCCCCCTCCCGGGCAGCGGAACACTGAAGCTTTCTTT,CSASPPPGQRNTEAFF
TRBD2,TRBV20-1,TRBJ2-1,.,TGCAGTGCTCACCCCGGGACTAGCGGGAGTTCGCATGAGCAGTTCTTC,CSAHPGTSGSSHEQFF
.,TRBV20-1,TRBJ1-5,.,TGCAGTGCTAGAATCGGCCCCCCTGCCGGGACCCTAACTTCCCAGCATTTT,CSARIGPPAGTLTSQHF
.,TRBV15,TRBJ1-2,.,TGTGCCACCAGCAGAGATCCCAGCTTTGGCTACACCTTC,CATSRDPSFGYTF
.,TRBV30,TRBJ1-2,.,TGTGCCTGGAGTGTACTGCACAGATTCTATGGCTACACCTTC,CAWSVLHRFYGYTF
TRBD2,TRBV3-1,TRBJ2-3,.,TGTGCCAGCAGCCAATCTAGCGGGGCACTCGGTACGCAGTATTTT,CASSQSSGALGTQYF
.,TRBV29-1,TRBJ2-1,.,TGCAGCGCTGATCGCAACGGAGCGGACAATGAGCAGTTCTTC,CSADRNGADNEQFF
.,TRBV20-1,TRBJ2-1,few,TGCAGTGCTAAGACAGTCAACAATGAGCAGTTCTTC,CSAKTVNNEQFF
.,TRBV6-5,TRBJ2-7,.,TGTGCCAGCAGCACGGTGGACTTTTACGAGCAGTACTTC,CASSTVDFYEQYF
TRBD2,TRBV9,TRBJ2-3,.,TGTGCCAGCAGCGTTCTGGCAGGCGGGGGACCCTCAGATACGCAGTATTTT,CASSVLAGGGPSDTQYF
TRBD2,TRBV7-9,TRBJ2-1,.,TGTGCCAGCAGCCCCGGGACTAGCGGGTTCAATGAGCAGTTCTTC,CASSPGTSGFNEQFF
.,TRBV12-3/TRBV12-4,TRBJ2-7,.,TGTGCCAGCAGTCCTCCGCCGGGTCCGCGGGAGCAGTACTTC,CASSPPPGPREQYF
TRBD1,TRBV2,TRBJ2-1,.,TGTGCCAGCAGCGGGGACAGGGACTCCTACAATGAGCAGTTCTTC,CASSGDRDSYNEQFF
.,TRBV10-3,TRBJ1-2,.,TGTGCCATCACCTCCGGCAGGGTCGAAGGCTACACCTTC,CAITSGRVEGYTF
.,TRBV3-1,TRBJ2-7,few,TGTGCCAGCAGCCGCCGGGCTCGCTCCTACGAGCAGTACTTC,CASSRRARSYEQYF
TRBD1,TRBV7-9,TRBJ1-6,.,TGTGCCAGCAGCTGGGGGACAGGGGAAAATTCACCCCTCCACTTT,CASSWGTGENSPLHF
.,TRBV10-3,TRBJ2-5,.,TGTGCCATCAGTGAGTCGACCGAAAGGAAGTACTTC,CAISESTERKYF
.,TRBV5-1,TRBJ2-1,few,TGCGCCAGCAGCTTAGCAAGTACATCAGGGAATGAGCAGTTCTTC,CASSLASTSGNEQFF
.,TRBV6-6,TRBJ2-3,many,TGTGCCAGCAGTTACTCAGGTTTGGGGAGCGGCACAGATACGCAGTATTTT,CASSYSGLGSGTDTQYF
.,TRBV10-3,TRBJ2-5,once,TGTGCCATCAGTCGAATAGGAGTTGAGACCCAGTACTTC,CAISRIGVETQYF
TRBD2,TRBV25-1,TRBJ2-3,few,TGTGCCAGCAGCCCGGGCCTAGCGGGAGAGGGGGATACGCAGTATTTT,CASSPGLAGEGDTQYF
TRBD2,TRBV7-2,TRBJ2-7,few,TGTGCCAGCAGCTTAGAGCCCGGGGGGGCCTACGAGCAGTACTTC,CASSLEPGGAYEQYF
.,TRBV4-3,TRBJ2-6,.,TGCGCCAGCAGTCAAGAGGCAGGGTCGGGGGCCAACGTCCTGACTTTT,CASSQEAGSGANVLTF
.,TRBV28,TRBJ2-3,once,TGTGCCAGCAGTCGTATCGGGAGCCCCAGGCCGCAGTATTTT,CASSRIGSPRPQYF
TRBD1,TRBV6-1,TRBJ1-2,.,TGTGCCAGCAGTGAAGGTTGGGACAGGAGGGATGGCTACACCTTC,CASSEGWDRRDGYTF